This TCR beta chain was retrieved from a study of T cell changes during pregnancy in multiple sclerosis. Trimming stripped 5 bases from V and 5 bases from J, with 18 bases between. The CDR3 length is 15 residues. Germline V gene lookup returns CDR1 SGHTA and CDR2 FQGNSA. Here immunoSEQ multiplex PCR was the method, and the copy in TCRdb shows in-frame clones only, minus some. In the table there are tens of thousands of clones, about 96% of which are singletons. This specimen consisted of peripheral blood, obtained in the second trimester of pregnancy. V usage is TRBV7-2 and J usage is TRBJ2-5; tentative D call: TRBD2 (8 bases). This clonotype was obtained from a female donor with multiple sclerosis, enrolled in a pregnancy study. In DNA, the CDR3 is TGTGCCAGCAGCCCACTAGCGGCCAGGGGGGAGACCCAGTACTTC. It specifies CASSPLAARGETQYF. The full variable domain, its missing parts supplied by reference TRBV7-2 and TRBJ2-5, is GAGVSQSPSNKVTEKGKDVELRCDPISGHTALYWYRQSLGQGLEFLIYFQGNSAPDKSGLPSDRFSAERTGGSVSTLTIQRTQQEDSAVYLCASSPLAARGETQYFGPGTRLLVL.